This T cell receptor (beta chain) was sequenced for a study of T cells after posttransplantation cyclophosphamide. Trimming took off 8 bases at V and 3 bases at J, with 16 bases between the two ends. The germline V gene has CDR1 LNHDA and CDR2 SQIVND (reference sequence). This CDR3 has 14 residues. Clones were sequenced by immunoSEQ multiplex PCR, and TCRdb holds only the in-frame ones, with some missing. This sample carries 10,000 to 15,000 clones, about 80% of them seen once, and the ten largest clones take around 0.87%. The V call is TRBV19, the J call TRBJ1-1; D perhaps matches TRBD1 (5 bases). The receptor was derived from a man between 50 and 59 years old in good health, CMV-negative, and a related stem cell transplant donor. Sequencing input: memory CD4+ T cells sorted from PBMCs. CDR3 in amino acids: CASLETEGHTEAFF. The CDR3 bases are TGTGCCAGTCTTGAAACGGAGGGGCACACTGAAGCTTTCTTT.